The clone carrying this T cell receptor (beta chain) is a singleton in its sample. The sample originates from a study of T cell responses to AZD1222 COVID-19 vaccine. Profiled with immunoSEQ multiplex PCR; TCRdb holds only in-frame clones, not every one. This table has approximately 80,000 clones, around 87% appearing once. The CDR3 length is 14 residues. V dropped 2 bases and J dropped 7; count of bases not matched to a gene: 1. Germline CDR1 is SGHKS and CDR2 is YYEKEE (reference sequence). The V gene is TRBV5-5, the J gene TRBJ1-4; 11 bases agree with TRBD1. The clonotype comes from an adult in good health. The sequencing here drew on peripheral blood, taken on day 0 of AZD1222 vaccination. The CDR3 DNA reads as TGTGCCAGCAGCTTAGGGACAGGGGGTGAAAAACTGTTTTTT. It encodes CASSLGTGGEKLFF.